The clone carrying this TCR beta chain was counted between two and nine times. One entry per CDR3 protein results from TCRdb running MiXCR on the RT-PCR reads. The sample has fewer than 180,000 distinct CDR3 sequences; 30% to 45% are singletons. The data are from a study of patients and donors after allogeneic stem cell transplantation. The sequenced material came from blood, either unsorted or a sorted T cell fraction (not recorded which). The receptor was derived from a human donor who was either an allogeneic HSCT recipient or a stem cell or donor lymphocyte infusion donor (not recorded which). It is not recorded whose cells these are; they may come from a transplant donor.

In DNA form, the CDR3 reads TGTGCCAGCAGTCCGCGGACCTTACAGGGGGCTGACGAGCAGTACTTC. Protein: CASSPRTLQGADEQYF. V and J are TRBV27 and TRBJ2-7, with TRBD1 matching 9 bases. The CDR3 consists of 16 residues. V shed 5 bases, J shed 5 bases, and the junction held 13 bases outside the gene matches. The germline V gene encodes CDR1 MNHEY and CDR2 SMNVEV (reference sequence).